This T cell receptor beta chain was observed in a study of shared clonotypes between healthy human individuals. Study context: A donor's plate count was three for CD4 naive and three for CD4 memory; CD8 naive had two and CD8 memory one. Study-wide findings and caveats: Clonotype sharing among donors, it was expected, would be affected by sequencing depth. Around 5% of naive CD4 clonotypes were common to a few donors.

Investigators spread the genomic DNA of each subset evenly over several immunoSEQ plates. Clones were sequenced by immunoSEQ multiplex PCR, and TCRdb holds only the in-frame ones, with some missing. The top ten hold roughly 0.05% of the sample, which has some 650,000 clones, almost 97% seen once. Germline CDR1 MDHEN, CDR2 SYDVKM. This CDR3 comprises 15 residues. Trimming took 3 bases from V and 12 from J, leaving 24 bases between them. In its sample, this clone was seen once. Its antigen is still unknown. The chain is built from TRBV28 and TRBJ2-7; tentatively, D is TRBD1 or TRBD2 (5 bases each). The sequenced sample was naive CD4+ T cells sorted from blood. Subset here: CD45RA+ positively selected. The clonotype originates from a woman aged 25 to 39 in good health. The CDR3 loop reads CASSFPGLGRLGVYF. The CDR3 DNA reads as TGTGCCAGCAGTTTCCCCGGTTTGGGACGGCTAGGAGTGTACTTC.